This note documents a single T cell receptor (beta chain) sequence. This table comes from immunoSEQ multiplex PCR, and its TCRdb copy is limited to in-frame clones, with some not included. The sample yields 50,000 to 65,000 clones, around 80% seen once. This CDR3 contains 17 residues. The V segment lost 1 base and the J segment 0 bases; nucleotides outside the gene matches: 7. Germline CDR1 reads MDHEN; CDR2 reads SYDVKM. This specimen belongs to a study of T cells in localized non-small cell lung cancer. This chain connects TRBV28 to TRBJ1-1, with 8 bases identical to TRBD1. The input for sequencing was PBMCs, taken before any cancer treatment. This TCR was sampled from a woman between 35 and 75 years old with stage II lung adenocarcinoma. CDR3 amino acids: CASSLFLTGGVNTEAFF. The DNA for the CDR3 is TGTGCCAGCAGTTTATTTCTTACAGGGGGTGTGAACACTGAAGCTTTCTTT.